This T cell receptor (beta chain) was obtained from a study of radiotherapy plus CTLA-4 blockade in lung cancer. Study information: Disease control was seen in 30% to 35% of patients, objective responses in roughly 17%. Findings and caveats of the study: Blood saw expansion of tumor-derived TCR clones after radiotherapy plus ipilimumab. Among reported predictors of response, early blood T cell clone dynamics with interferon-beta performed best.

As regards this clone: The antigen is unknown.

Germline V gives CDR1 LGHNA, CDR2 YNFKEQ. The V end was cut by 4 bases, the J end by 6 bases, with 15 bases between. CDR3 length: 14 amino acids. The method was immunoSEQ multiplex PCR; TCRdb's version includes in-frame clones alone and lacks a portion of them. This table has fewer than 150,000 clones, more than 65% appearing once. The chain recombines TRBV4-2 with TRBJ1-1; a possible D gene is TRBD1 (5 bases). The source is a human donor with non-small cell lung cancer who had a partial response to radiotherapy plus ipilimumab. Sequences were derived from peripheral blood, sampled from a patient treated with radiotherapy plus ipilimumab. The CDR3 DNA reads as TGTGCCAGCAGCCTCACTCAAGGGGAATCTGAAGCTTTCTTT. Translating gives CASSLTQGESEAFF.